Below, one TCR beta chain is given with its context. TCRdb keeps only in-frame clones here, not all; method: immunoSEQ multiplex PCR. Among roughly 13,000 clones listed, approximately 70% were seen once. The time point is: after neoadjuvant nivolumab, at surgical resection. The sample comes from a study of neoadjuvant anti-PD-1 for oral cavity cancer. In the study overall: Patients without progression received a fourth nivolumab dose around day 43, then surgical resection on days 50-56.

V was trimmed by 2 bases and J by 3 bases, leaving 13 bases between them. The germline V gene encodes CDR1 MNHNY and CDR2 SVGAGI (reference sequence). The length of the CDR3 is 16 residues. The chain is built from TRBV6-6 and TRBJ1-4; weak D call: TRBD1 (5 bases). Sequenced here: PBMCs, sampled after nivolumab (anti-PD-1) treatment. This sequence was found in a person aged 35-80 years with oral cavity squamous cell carcinoma. CDR3 sequence: CASSYARELANEKLFF. As DNA, the CDR3 is TGTGCCAGCAGTTACGCCAGGGAACTTGCTAATGAAAAACTGTTTTTT.